This T cell receptor (beta chain) is drawn from a study of blood T cell repertoires in COVID-19. Study overall: The United States, Italy and Spain provided the acute and convalescent COVID-19 samples. From T cells, B-cell-depleted T cells, or PBMCs came the material, which was cDNA or gDNA.

Study processing details: How many nucleated cells were present was estimated from reference gene primer amplification. Generated by immunoSEQ multiplex PCR, the TCRdb table keeps only in-frame clones and is missing some. V and J calls and clone size are as listed in that table; D and trimming were resolved from the DNA. The sample records over 85,000 clones, 75% to 85% being singletons. Details on this clone: The same CDR3 also results from other DNA sequences found in this sample.

Germline V gives CDR1 MNHEY, CDR2 SMNVEV (reference sequence). Trimming took 6 bases from V and 2 from J; bases not matched to a gene: 7. The CDR3 is 15 amino acids. Sequencing was done on a sample of peripheral blood. This chain links TRBV27 with TRBJ2-7; TRBD1 agrees at 10 bases. This receptor was taken from a man in his sixties or seventies with acute or convalescent COVID-19. This chain's CDR3 is CASSRKGQGAYEQYF. For the CDR3, the DNA is TGTGCCAGCAGCCGGAAAGGACAGGGGGCCTACGAGCAGTACTTC.